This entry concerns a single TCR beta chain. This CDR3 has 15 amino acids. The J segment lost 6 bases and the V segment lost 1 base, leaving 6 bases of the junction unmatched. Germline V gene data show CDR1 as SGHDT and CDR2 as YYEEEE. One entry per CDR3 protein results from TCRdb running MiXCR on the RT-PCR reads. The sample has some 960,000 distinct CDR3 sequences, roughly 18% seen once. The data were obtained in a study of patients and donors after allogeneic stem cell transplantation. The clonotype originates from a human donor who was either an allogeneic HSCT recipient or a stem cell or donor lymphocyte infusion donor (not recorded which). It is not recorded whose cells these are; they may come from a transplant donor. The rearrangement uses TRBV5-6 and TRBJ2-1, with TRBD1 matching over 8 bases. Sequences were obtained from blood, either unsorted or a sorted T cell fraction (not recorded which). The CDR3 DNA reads TGTGCCAGCAGCTTGTACAGGGGGACGGTCAATGAGCAGTTCTTC. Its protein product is CASSLYRGTVNEQFF.